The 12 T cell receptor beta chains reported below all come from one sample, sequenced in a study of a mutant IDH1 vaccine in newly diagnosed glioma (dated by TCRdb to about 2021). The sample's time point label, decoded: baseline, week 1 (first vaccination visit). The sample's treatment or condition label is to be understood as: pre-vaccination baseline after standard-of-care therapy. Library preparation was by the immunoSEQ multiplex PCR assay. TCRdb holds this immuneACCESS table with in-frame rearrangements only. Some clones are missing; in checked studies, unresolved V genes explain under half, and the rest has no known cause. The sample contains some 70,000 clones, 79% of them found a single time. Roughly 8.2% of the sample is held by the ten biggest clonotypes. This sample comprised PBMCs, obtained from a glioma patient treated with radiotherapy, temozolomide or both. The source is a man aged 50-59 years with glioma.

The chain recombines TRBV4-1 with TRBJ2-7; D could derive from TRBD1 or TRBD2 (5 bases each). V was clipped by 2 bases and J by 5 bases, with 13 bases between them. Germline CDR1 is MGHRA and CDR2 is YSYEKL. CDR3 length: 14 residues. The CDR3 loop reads CASSQQGDNDEQYF. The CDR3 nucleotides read TGCGCCAGCAGCCAACAGGGAGATAATGACGAGCAGTACTTC.

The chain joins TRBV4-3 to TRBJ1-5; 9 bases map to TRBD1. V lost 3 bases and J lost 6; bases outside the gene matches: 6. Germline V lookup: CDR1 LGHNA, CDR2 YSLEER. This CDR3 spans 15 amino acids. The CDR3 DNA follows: TGCGCCAGCAGCCAGGAGACAGGGGGGATTCAGCCCCAGCATTTT. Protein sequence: CASSQETGGIQPQHF.

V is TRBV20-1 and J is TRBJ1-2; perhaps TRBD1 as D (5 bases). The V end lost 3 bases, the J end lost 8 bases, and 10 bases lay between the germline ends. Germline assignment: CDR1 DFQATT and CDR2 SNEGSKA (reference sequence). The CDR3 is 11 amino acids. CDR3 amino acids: CSASDSPGYTF. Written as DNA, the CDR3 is TGCAGTGCTAGCGACAGCCCGGGCTACACCTTC.

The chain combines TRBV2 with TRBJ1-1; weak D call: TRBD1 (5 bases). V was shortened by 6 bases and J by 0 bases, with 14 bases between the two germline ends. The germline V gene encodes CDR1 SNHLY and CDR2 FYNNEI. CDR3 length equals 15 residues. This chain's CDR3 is CASRPAGTVNTEAFF. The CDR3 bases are TGTGCCAGCAGGCCCGCCGGGACCGTGAACACTGAAGCTTTCTTT.

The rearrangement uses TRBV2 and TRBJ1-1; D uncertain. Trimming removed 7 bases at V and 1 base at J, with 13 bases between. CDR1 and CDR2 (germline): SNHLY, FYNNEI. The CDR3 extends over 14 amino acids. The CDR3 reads CASIGDPANTEAFF. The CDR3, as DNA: TGTGCCAGCATCGGGGATCCCGCGAACACTGAAGCTTTCTTT.

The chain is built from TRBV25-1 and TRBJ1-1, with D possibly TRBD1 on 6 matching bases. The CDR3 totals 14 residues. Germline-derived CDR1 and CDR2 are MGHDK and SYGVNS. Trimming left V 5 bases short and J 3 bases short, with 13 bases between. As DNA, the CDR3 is TGTGCCAGCAGTACAGGGACTGAGGACACTGAAGCTTTCTTT. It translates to CASSTGTEDTEAFF.

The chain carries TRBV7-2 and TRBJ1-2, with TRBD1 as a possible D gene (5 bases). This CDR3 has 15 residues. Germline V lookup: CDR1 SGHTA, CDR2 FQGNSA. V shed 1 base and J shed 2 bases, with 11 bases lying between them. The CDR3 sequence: CASSLETGGNYGYTF. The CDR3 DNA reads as TGTGCCAGCAGCTTAGAGACGGGGGGGAACTATGGCTACACCTTC.

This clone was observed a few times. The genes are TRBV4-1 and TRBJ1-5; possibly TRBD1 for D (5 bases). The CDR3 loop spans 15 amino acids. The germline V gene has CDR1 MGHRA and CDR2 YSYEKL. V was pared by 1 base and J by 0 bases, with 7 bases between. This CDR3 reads CASSQVGTSNQPQHF. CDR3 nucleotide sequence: TGCGCCAGCAGCCAAGTCGGGACTAGCAATCAGCCCCAGCATTTT.

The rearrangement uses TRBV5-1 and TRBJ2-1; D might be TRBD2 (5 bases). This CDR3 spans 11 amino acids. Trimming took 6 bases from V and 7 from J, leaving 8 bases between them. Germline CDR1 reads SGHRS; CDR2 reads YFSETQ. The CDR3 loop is CASTRGNEQFF. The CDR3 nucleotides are TGCGCCAGCACAAGAGGGAATGAGCAGTTCTTC.

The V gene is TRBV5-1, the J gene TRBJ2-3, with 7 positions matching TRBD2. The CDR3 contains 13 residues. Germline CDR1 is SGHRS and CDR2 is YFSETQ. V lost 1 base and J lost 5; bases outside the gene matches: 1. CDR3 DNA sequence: TGCGCCAGCAGCTTGTCTAGCGGAGATACGCAGTATTTT. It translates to CASSLSSGDTQYF.

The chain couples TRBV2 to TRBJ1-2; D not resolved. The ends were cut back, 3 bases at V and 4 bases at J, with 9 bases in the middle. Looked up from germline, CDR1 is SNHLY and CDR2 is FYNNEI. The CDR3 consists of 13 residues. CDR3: CASSEAGSYGYTF. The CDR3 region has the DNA TGTGCCAGCAGTGAGGCGGGGAGCTATGGCTACACCTTC.

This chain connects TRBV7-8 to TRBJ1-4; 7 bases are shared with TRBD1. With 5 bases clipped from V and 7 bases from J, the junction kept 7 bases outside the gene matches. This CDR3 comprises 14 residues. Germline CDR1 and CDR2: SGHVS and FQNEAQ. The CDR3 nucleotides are TGTGCCAGCAGCCCTTACAGGGGTGGTGAAAAACTGTTTTTT. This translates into CASSPYRGGEKLFF.